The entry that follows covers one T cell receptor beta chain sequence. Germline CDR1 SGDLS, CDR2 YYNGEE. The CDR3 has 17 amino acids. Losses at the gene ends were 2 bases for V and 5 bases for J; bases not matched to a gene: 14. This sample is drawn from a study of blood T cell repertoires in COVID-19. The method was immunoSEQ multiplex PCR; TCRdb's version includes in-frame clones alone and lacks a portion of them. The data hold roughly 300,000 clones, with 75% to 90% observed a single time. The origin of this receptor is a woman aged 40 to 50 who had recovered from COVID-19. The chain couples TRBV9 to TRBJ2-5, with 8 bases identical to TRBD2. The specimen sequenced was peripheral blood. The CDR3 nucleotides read TGTGCCAGCAGCGTCCCCCGGGGTAGCGGGGAGGTGGAGACCCAGTACTTC. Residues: CASSVPRGSGEVETQYF.